What follows describes a single T cell receptor beta chain. The data were obtained in a study of blood T cell repertoires in COVID-19. On the study more broadly: Donors in the United States, Italy and Spain gave samples during acute or convalescent COVID-19.

The CDR3 consists of 13 residues. Between the trimmed V and J ends, which lost 6 bases and 3 bases, there was a span of 11 bases. Germline V CDR1 and CDR2: WSHSY, SAAADI. Using immunoSEQ multiplex PCR, the repertoire was profiled, and TCRdb retains in-frame clones only, with some absent. The top ten hold around 5% of the sample, which has roughly 260,000 clones, 82% seen once. The clonotype originates from a woman aged 70-85 years with acute or convalescent COVID-19. V usage is TRBV10-2 and J usage is TRBJ1-1, with D perhaps TRBD1 (6 bases). The sequenced sample consisted of peripheral blood. CDR3 loop: CASRGHPDTEAFF. Written as DNA, the CDR3 is TGCGCCAGCAGGGGACATCCAGACACTGAAGCTTTCTTT.